This T cell receptor (beta chain) was recorded in a study of identical twins. CDR3 length: 13 residues. Germline lookup yields CDR1 SGHRS and CDR2 YFSETQ. The V end was cut by 0 bases, the J end by 10 bases, with 11 bases between. General study points: Whereas memory repertoires showed no such difference, abundant cord blood beta clonotypes carried fewer insertions. Twin pairs' shared out-of-frame alpha sequences were enriched in low generation probability.

Ten or more counts support this clonotype. The antigen is unknown. TCRdb reanalysed the 5' RACE reads using MiXCR and keeps one entry per CDR3 protein. The table includes fewer than 800,000 distinct CDR3 sequences, roughly 6.6% detected once. This sample also appeared in a second study, on yellow fever vaccine responses in identical twins. That investigation notes: Convergence reportedly seemed to mark part of the twins' vaccine T cell response, with personalization marking the rest.

This sequence joins TRBV5-1 and TRBJ2-1; maybe TRBD2 (5 bases). The sequence came from a woman under 30 in good health. What was sequenced was PBMCs. The CDR3 reads CASSLALAREQFF. CDR3 nucleotides: TGCGCCAGCAGCTTGGCCCTAGCACGGGAGCAGTTCTTC.